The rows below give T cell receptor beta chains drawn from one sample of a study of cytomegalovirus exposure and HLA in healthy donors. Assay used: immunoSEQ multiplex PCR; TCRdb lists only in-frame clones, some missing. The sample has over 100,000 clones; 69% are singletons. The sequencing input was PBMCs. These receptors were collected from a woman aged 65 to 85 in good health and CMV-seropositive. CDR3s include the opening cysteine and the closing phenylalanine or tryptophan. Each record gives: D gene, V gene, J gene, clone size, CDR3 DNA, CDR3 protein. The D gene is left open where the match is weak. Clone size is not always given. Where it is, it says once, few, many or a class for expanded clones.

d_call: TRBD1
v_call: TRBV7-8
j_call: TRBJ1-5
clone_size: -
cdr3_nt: TGTGCCAGCAGCCTCACAGGGGTTAGCAATCAGCCCCAGCATTTT
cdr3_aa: CASSLTGVSNQPQHF

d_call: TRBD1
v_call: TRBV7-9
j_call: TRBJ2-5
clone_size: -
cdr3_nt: TGTGCCAGCAGCGCAGTAACTGGACAGGGAGAGACCCAGTACTTC
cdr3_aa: CASSAVTGQGETQYF

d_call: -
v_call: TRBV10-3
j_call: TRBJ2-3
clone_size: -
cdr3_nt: TGTGCCATCAGTGAGAGGGCTAGCGACACAGATACGCAGTATTTT
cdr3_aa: CAISERASDTDTQYF

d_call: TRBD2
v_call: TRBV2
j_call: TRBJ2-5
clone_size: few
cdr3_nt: TGTGCCACCCAAGGCGGGGGGGCCCCCGAGACCCAGTACTTC
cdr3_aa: CATQGGGAPETQYF

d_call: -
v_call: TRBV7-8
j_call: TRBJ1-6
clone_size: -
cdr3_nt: TGTGCCAGCAGCTTGGTAACGGGAGGTGATTCACCCCTCCACTTT
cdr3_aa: CASSLVTGGDSPLHF

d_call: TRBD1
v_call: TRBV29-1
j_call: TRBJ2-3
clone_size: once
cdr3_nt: TGCAGCGGGTACCGGGACAGGGGCCCAGATACGCAGTATTTT
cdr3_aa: CSGYRDRGPDTQYF

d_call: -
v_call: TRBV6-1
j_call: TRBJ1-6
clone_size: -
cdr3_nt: TGTGCCATCACAGGGCAAGGGTCACCCCTCCACTTT
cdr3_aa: CAITGQGSPLHF

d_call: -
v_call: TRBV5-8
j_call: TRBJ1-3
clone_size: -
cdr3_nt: TGTGCCAGCAGCTCTCGACAGGAGACTCTGGGGAACACCATATATTTT
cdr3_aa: CASSSRQETLGNTIYF

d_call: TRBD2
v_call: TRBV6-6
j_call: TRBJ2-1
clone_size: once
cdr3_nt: TGTGCCAGCAGTTACCTAGCGGGGGGGTTCTACAATGAGCAGTTCTTC
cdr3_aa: CASSYLAGGFYNEQFF

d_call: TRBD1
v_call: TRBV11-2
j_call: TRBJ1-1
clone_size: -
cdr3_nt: TGTGCCAGCAGCCTCTGGACAGGGCACACTGAAGCTTTCTTT
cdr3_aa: CASSLWTGHTEAFF

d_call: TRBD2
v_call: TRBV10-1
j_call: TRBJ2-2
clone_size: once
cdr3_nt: TGCGCCAGCAGCCGGGAGGGGGCCGGGGAGCTGTTTTTT
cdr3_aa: CASSREGAGELFF

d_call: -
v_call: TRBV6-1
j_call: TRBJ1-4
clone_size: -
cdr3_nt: TGTGCCAGCAGTGAAAGTGCTACAACTAATGAAAAACTGTTTTTT
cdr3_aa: CASSESATTNEKLFF

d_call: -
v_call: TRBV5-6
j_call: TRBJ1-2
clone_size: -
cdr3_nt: TGTGCCAGCAGCTCGACACCGGAGGGATTGGGAGGTGGCTACACCTTC
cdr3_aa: CASSSTPEGLGGGYTF

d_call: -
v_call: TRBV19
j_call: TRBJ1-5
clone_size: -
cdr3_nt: TGTGCCAGTAGTATCGAGTATAGCAATCAGCCCCAGCATTTT
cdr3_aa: CASSIEYSNQPQHF

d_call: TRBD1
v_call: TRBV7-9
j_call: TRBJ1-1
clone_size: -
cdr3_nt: TGTGCCAGCAGCTCGTTACAGGGGTTTAGCACTGAAGCTTTCTTT
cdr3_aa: CASSSLQGFSTEAFF

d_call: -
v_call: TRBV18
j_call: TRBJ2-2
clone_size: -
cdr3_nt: TGTGCCAGCTCTCCCCGGGACTCAGCCGGGGAGCTGTTTTTT
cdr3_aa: CASSPRDSAGELFF

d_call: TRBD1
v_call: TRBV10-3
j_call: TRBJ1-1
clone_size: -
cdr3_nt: TGTGCCATCAGGGACACAGGGGGCAGGAACACTGAAGCTTTCTTT
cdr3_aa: CAIRDTGGRNTEAFF

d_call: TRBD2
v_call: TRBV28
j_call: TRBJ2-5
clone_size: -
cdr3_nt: TGTGCCAGCACTCTAGCGGGGTTAGAGACCCAGTACTTC
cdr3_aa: CASTLAGLETQYF

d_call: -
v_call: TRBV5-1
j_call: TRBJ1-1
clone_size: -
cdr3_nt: TGCGCCAGCAGCTTGGCCCTTCGGGACACTGAAGCTTTCTTT
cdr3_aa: CASSLALRDTEAFF

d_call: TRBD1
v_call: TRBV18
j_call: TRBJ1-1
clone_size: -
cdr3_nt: TGTGCCAGCTCACCATTGACAGGGGGCACTGAAGCTTTCTTT
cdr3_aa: CASSPLTGGTEAFF

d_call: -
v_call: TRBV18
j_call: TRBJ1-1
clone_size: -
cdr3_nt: TGTGCCAGCTCACTAGTGATTTTAGACACTGAAGCTTTCTTT
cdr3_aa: CASSLVILDTEAFF

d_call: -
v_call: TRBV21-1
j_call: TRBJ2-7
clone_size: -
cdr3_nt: TGTGCCAGCAGCTGGTACCGGGACAGGGAGGTCCTCGAGCAGTACTTC
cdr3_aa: CASSWYRDREVLEQYF

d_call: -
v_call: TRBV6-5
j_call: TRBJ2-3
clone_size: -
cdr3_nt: TGTGCCAGCAGTTACCTTAGTGGTGATACGCAGTATTTT
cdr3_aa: CASSYLSGDTQYF

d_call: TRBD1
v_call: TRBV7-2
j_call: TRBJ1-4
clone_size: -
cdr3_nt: TGTGCCAGCAGCTCCCAGGGGGGTAGGCATGAAAAACTGTTTTTT
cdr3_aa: CASSSQGGRHEKLFF

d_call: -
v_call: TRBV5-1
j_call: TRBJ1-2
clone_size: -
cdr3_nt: TGCGCCAGCAGCTTGGATTCCTCGGACGGAGGGGGCTACACCTTC
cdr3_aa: CASSLDSSDGGGYTF

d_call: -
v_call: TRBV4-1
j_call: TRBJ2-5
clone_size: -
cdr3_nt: TGCGCCAGCAGCCAAGGTTCGGTTAACCAAGAGACCCAGTACTTC
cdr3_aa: CASSQGSVNQETQYF

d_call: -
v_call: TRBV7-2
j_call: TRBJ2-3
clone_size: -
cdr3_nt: TGTGCCAGCAGCGTCCAGGGTTACGATACGCAGTATTTT
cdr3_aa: CASSVQGYDTQYF

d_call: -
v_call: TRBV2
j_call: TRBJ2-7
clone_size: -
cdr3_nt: TGTGCCAGCAGTGAACGGCAGGGCGTCTTCGAGCAGTACTTC
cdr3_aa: CASSERQGVFEQYF

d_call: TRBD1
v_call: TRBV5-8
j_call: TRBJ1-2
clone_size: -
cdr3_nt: TGTGCCAGCAGCTCATTCCCGGGACAGATTAACTATGGCTACACCTTC
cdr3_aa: CASSSFPGQINYGYTF

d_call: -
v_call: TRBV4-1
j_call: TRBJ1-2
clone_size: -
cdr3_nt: TGCGCCAGCAAACGGCCAGGGAATGACTATGGCTACACCTTC
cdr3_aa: CASKRPGNDYGYTF

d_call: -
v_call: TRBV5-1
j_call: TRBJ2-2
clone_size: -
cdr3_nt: TGCGCCAGCAGCTCCCACAGGCGGAGCAGAGCGACTACCGGGGAGCTGTTTTTT
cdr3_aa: CASSSHRRSRATTGELFF

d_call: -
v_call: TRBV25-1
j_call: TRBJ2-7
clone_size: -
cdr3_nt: TGTGCCAGCAGGGGAGCGGCCGGAACCTACGAGCAGTACTTC
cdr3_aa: CASRGAAGTYEQYF

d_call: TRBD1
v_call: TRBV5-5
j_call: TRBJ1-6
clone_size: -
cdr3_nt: TGTGCCAGCAGCCGAAGGACAGGGGATAATTCACCCCTCCACTTT
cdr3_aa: CASSRRTGDNSPLHF

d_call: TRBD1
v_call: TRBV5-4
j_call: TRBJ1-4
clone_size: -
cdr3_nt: TGTGCCAGCAGCTTGGCCGGGACAGGGAGTTCCAAACTGTTTTTT
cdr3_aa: CASSLAGTGSSKLFF

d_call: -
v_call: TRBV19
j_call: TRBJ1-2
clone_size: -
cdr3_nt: TGTGCCAGTAGTTTCCAGGACAGAAATGGCTACACCTTC
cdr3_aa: CASSFQDRNGYTF

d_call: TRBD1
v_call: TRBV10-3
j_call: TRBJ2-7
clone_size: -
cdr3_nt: TGTGCCTGCTCCCGAGTGACAGGGACCCACGAGCAGTACTTC
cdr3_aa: CACSRVTGTHEQYF

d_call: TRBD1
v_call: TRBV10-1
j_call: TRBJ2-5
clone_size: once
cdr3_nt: TGCGCCAGCAGTGAACGACAGGGGACCCAGTACTTC
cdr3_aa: CASSERQGTQYF

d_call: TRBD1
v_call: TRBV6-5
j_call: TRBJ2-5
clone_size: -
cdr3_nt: TGTGCCAGCAGTTACTGGGGGACAGGGGGAGAGACCCAGTACTTC
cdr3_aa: CASSYWGTGGETQYF

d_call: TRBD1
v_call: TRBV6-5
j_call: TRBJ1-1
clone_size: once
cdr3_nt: TGTGCCAGCAGTCCGGGACAGGGGTTTGGTGAAGCTTTCTTT
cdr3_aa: CASSPGQGFGEAFF

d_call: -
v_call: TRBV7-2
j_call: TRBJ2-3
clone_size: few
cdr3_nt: TGTGCCAGCAGCGCACTCTCAGATACGCAGTATTTT
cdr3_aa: CASSALSDTQYF

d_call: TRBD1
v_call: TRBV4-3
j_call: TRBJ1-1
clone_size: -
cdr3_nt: TGCGCCAGCAGCCAAATGGGACAGGGAAACACTGAAGCTTTCTTT
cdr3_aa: CASSQMGQGNTEAFF